This T cell receptor beta chain derives from a study of T-cell reconstitution after alpha-beta-depleted transplantation in children. Study-level points and caveats: Approximately two months post-transplant, alpha-beta T cells reportedly originated from several hundred expanded graft clones. At one year after transplant, newly produced T cells mostly accounted for T-cell counts and diversity. In some patients, recipient T cells and intrathymic progenitors surviving conditioning explained high day-60 diversity.

Construction of the TCRbeta library involved unique molecular identifiers. TCRdb used MiXCR to reprocess the PCR reads, holding one entry per CDR3 protein. The profile shows 540,000 or so distinct CDR3 sequences, under 30% of them singletons. This clonotype was picked up a small number of times. The target antigen is unknown. This sample comprised PBMCs, mostly from graft donor cells, obtained 360 days after TCRalphabeta/CD19-depleted stem cell transplant. This TCR was sampled from a boy in the first two years of life who had a stem cell transplant for acute myeloid leukemia, so the T cells may come from the graft donor.

CDR3 amino acids: CASSPGQAGETQYF. CDR3 coding DNA: TGTGCCAGCAGTCCGGGACAGGCAGGGGAGACCCAGTACTTC. The rearrangement uses TRBV2 and TRBJ2-5; 8 bases line up with TRBD1. The germline V gene encodes CDR1 SNHLY and CDR2 FYNNEI. V lost 5 bases, J lost 5 bases, and 7 bases stayed unmatched. The CDR3 covers 14 residues.